This TCR beta chain derives from a study of T cell responses to AZD1222 COVID-19 vaccine. In regard to this clone: Its antigen is unknown.

This CDR3 contains 14 residues. Germline CDR1 and CDR2: SGHDN and FVKESK. Trimming cost V 0 bases and J 3 bases, with 8 bases left between them. Profiling relied on immunoSEQ multiplex PCR, and the TCRdb table lists in-frame clones only, not all of them. The table has approximately 100,000 clones, around 94% seen once. Whole-study results and caveats: Rises in breadth and depth of Spike-specific TCRs came after two AZD1222 doses. Clonal diversity was possibly underestimated; the donors were predominantly white British and more often female. Seropositivity was recorded at baseline in only six AZD1222 recipients.

This clonotype originated in an adult in good health. The V and J genes are TRBV14 and TRBJ1-1; D gene uncertain. Here the sequenced sample was peripheral blood, taken on day 0 of AZD1222 vaccination. The CDR3: CASSQEGRDTEAFF. DNA of the CDR3: TGTGCCAGCAGCCAAGAGGGTCGGGACACTGAAGCTTTCTTT.